The 10 T cell receptor beta chains in this list originate from one sample, sequenced in a study of OX40 agonist ivuxolimab in advanced cancers. Clones were sequenced by immunoSEQ multiplex PCR, and TCRdb holds only the in-frame ones, with some missing. The profile shows approximately 13,000 clones, over 80% of them singletons. This material consisted of CD4+ or CD8+ T cells sorted from blood, taken in a trial of the OX40 agonist ivuxolimab. The source of these receptors is an adult with an advanced solid tumor such as melanoma, head and neck, liver or kidney cancer.

This chain connects TRBV4-1 to TRBJ1-5, with D perhaps TRBD1 (6 bases). The V gene's germline CDR1 is MGHRA and CDR2 YSYEKL. The V and J ends lost 1 base and 4 bases respectively, with 11 bases between them. This CDR3 region has 15 residues. This CDR3 reads CASSQGGQLNQPQHF. The CDR3 DNA is TGCGCCAGCAGCCAAGGAGGACAGCTTAATCAGCCCCAGCATTTT.

This chain joins TRBV7-2 and TRBJ1-1; no reliable D call. Germline V gives CDR1 SGHTA, CDR2 FQGNSA. There are 14 residues in the CDR3. V dropped 0 bases and J dropped 5 bases, with 10 bases sitting between them. In nucleotides, the CDR3 is TGTGCCAGCAGCTTAGCGTTCGGCGAGACTGAAGCTTTCTTT. Protein: CASSLAFGETEAFF.

The chain has TRBV30 and TRBJ1-5, with 9 bases matching TRBD1. Germline V lookup: CDR1 GTSNPN, CDR2 SVGIG (reference sequence). This CDR3 has 13 residues. After removal of 5 bases from V and 4 bases from J, the junction contained 3 bases not matched to a gene. The CDR3 sequence is CAWGTGRNQPQHF. The CDR3 DNA sequence: TGTGCCTGGGGGACAGGGAGAAATCAGCCCCAGCATTTT.

The chain employs TRBV10-1 and TRBJ2-2; 7 nucleotides agree with TRBD1. Germline trimming cut 3 bases from V and 0 bases from J; bases unmatched to any gene: 16. CDR3 length: 20 amino acids. Germline V gives CDR1 WNHNN, CDR2 SYGVQD (reference sequence). This CDR3 is CASSEVRTGPILSNTGELFF. Written as DNA, the CDR3 is TGCGCCAGCAGTGAAGTAAGGACAGGACCCATTCTATCGAACACCGGGGAGCTGTTTTTT.

The rearrangement uses TRBV15 and TRBJ2-2; D gene unclear. Looked up from germline, CDR1 is LNHNV and CDR2 is YYDKDF (reference sequence). The V and J ends lost 2 bases and 2 bases respectively, with 6 bases between them. The CDR3 is made up of 14 amino acids. The CDR3 DNA reads TGTGCCACCAGCAGATGGGGAAACACCGGGGAGCTGTTTTTT. Translation: CATSRWGNTGELFF. Drawing the rest from reference TRBV15 and TRBJ2-2, the complete variable domain is DAMVIQNPRYQVTQFGKPVTLSCSQTLNHNVMYWYQQKSSQAPKLLFHYYDKDFNNEADTPDNFQSRRPNTSFCFLDIRSPGLGDTAMYLCATSRWGNTGELFFGEGSRLTVL.

The chain joins TRBV27 to TRBJ1-1, with 8 bases lining up with TRBD1. CDR1 is MNHEY and CDR2 is SMNVEV in the germline V gene (reference sequence). V was clipped by 6 bases and J by 6 bases; unmatched bases: 9. The CDR3 is 14 residues long. DNA for the CDR3: TGTGCCAGCAGCCGGACAGGGAACGGGGCTGAAGCTTTCTTT. Residues: CASSRTGNGAEAFF.

V and J are TRBV28 and TRBJ2-3; 7 nucleotides line up with TRBD1. This CDR3 spans 12 amino acids. The germline gives CDR1 MDHEN, CDR2 SYDVKM. V lost 8 bases and J lost 7; bases outside the gene matches: 6. CDR3 amino acids: CASQGELYTQYF. The CDR3 bases are TGTGCCAGCCAGGGGGAACTCTATACGCAGTATTTT.

The V and J genes are TRBV5-1 and TRBJ2-2; TRBD2 aligns across 8 bases. J lost 6 bases, V lost 4 bases, and 11 bases had no gene match. This CDR3 spans 16 amino acids. Germline CDR1 is SGHRS and CDR2 is YFSETQ. The CDR3 reads CASSMAGGEGSGELFF. The CDR3 DNA is TGCGCCAGCAGCATGGCGGGGGGAGAGGGATCCGGGGAGCTGTTTTTT.

CDR3 loop: CASSDSTGADTQYF. The CDR3 DNA follows: TGTGCCAGCAGTGACTCGACAGGGGCAGATACGCAGTATTTT. The J gene is TRBJ2-3, the V gene TRBV6-4, with 8 nucleotides matching TRBD1. V lost 0 bases and J lost 4; bases outside the gene matches: 0. From germline, CDR1 is MRHNA and CDR2 SNTAGT. The CDR3 spans 14 residues.

The chain employs TRBV9 and TRBJ2-5, with D hard to call. V was clipped by 3 bases and J by 4 bases, with 13 bases between them. CDR1 and CDR2 from the germline V gene are SGDLS and YYNGEE. This CDR3 spans 14 amino acids. The CDR3 nucleotides are TGTGCCAGCAGCGCAGGCTCAAAAAGAGAGACCCAGTACTTC. Translation gives CASSAGSKRETQYF.